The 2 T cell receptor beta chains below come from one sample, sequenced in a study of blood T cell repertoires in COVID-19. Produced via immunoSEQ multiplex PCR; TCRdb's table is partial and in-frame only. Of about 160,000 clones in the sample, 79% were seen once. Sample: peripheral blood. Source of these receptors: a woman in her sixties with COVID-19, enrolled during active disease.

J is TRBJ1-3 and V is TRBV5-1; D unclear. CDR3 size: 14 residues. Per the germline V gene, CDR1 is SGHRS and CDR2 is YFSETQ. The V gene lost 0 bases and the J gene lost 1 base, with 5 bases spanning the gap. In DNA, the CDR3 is TGCGCCAGCAGCTTGGCCGGGTCTGGAAACACCATATATTTT. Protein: CASSLAGSGNTIYF.

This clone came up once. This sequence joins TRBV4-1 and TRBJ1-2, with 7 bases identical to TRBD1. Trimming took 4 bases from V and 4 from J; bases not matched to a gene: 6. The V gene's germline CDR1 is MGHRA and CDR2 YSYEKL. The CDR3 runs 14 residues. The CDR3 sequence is CASSPTGIIYGYTF. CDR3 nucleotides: TGCGCCAGCAGCCCGACAGGGATTATCTATGGCTACACCTTC.